These T cell receptor beta chains were read from a single sample in a study of T-cell reconstitution after alpha-beta-depleted transplantation in children. A single record per CDR3 protein comes from TCRdb applying MiXCR to the PCR reads. The sample includes 450,000 to 550,000 distinct CDR3 sequences, over 10% of them seen just once. The specimen comprised PBMCs, mostly from graft donor cells, sampled 180 days after TCRalphabeta/CD19-depleted stem cell transplant. These receptors were taken from a female patient between 2 and 15 years old who had a stem cell transplant for aplastic anemia, so the T cells may come from the graft donor. The CDR3 runs from the conserved cysteine through the conserved F or W. Each record gives: J gene, V gene, CDR3 protein.

TRBJ2-1,TRBV12-3/TRBV12-4,CASSLTSGNEQFF
TRBJ2-1,TRBV18,CASSPTSGSGGPYNEQFF
TRBJ2-3,TRBV29-1,CSVEDRLSTDTQYF
TRBJ2-5,TRBV20-1,CSATRVGQQETQYF
TRBJ1-5,TRBV21-1,CASRGDRVSNQPQHF
TRBJ1-1,TRBV7-6,CASSLAVEGLNTEAFF
TRBJ2-5,TRBV10-3,CAISDSNRIQETQYF
TRBJ2-7,TRBV18,CASSSGTGRYEQYF
TRBJ1-1,TRBV12-3/TRBV12-4,CASSLARLTEAFF
TRBJ2-1,TRBV12-5,CASGPHPNEQFF
TRBJ2-6,TRBV7-8,CASSWERTGANGLTF
TRBJ2-3,TRBV6-1,CASRSWPGRGDTQYF
TRBJ2-3,TRBV20-1,CSAPVNTDTQYF
TRBJ1-4,TRBV28,CASSSWGRTNEKLFF
TRBJ2-3,TRBV7-2,CASSLRLAGGPDTQYF
TRBJ2-7,TRBV12-3/TRBV12-4,CASTGQGAGEQYF
TRBJ1-1,TRBV10-3,CAISPGGGATEAFF
TRBJ2-5,TRBV7-8,CASSSMGGLETQYF